A single sample is the source of the 2 T cell receptor beta chains below, sequenced in a study of T cell repertoires in cytomegalovirus infection. TCRdb fed the reads into MiXCR, producing one record per CDR3 protein. The sample shows about 230,000 distinct CDR3 sequences, approximately 22% of them seen only once. The source material was CD8+ T cells from PBMCs. The receptor set was obtained from a human donor in good health (CMV status not recorded). Some clones in this sample may be carry-over from other donors' samples.

This chain uses TRBV7-9 with TRBJ2-3; 7 bases align to TRBD2. The J segment lost 1 base and the V segment lost 5 bases, leaving 6 bases of the junction unmatched. The CDR3 has 15 residues. CDR1 is SEHNR, CDR2 FQNEAQ, per germline (reference sequence). The CDR3 is CASSPSGAGTDTQYF. CDR3 DNA sequence: TGTGCCAGCAGCCCGAGCGGGGCCGGCACAGATACGCAGTATTTT.

This clonotype has a handful of counts. V gene TRBV28 combines with J gene TRBJ2-7; 7 bases match TRBD1. V dropped 3 bases and J dropped 6; count of bases not matched to a gene: 11. Germline loops: CDR1 MDHEN, CDR2 SYDVKM. The CDR3 is 15 amino acids. The CDR3 region has the DNA TGTGCCAGCAGTTTCGGCGACAGGGCTTCCGGCGAGCAGTACTTC. Encoded protein: CASSFGDRASGEQYF.